This T cell receptor (beta chain) stems from a study of cytomegalovirus exposure and HLA in healthy donors. Study-wide results and limits: It emerged from a later analysis that several of the most significant clusters appeared to be linked to common viral pathogens.

Primers: 60 Vbeta forward and 13 Jbeta reverse. The assay was immunoSEQ multiplex PCR, and TCRdb's table has in-frame clones only and misses some. The sample yields about 140,000 clones, roughly four fifths seen once. Germline V gene data show CDR1 as SNHLY and CDR2 as FYNNEI. Trimming took 7 bases from V and 0 from J, leaving 10 bases between them. This CDR3 region has 15 residues. This clone was recorded a few times. Its antigen is still unknown. This TCR derives from a woman aged 40 to 49 in good health and CMV-seronegative. Sequenced: PBMCs. The V and J genes are TRBV2 and TRBJ2-6; no definite D call. DNA for the CDR3: TGTGCCAGCAACCTAAGAAGCTCTGGGGCCAACGTCCTGACTTTC. Protein: CASNLRSSGANVLTF.